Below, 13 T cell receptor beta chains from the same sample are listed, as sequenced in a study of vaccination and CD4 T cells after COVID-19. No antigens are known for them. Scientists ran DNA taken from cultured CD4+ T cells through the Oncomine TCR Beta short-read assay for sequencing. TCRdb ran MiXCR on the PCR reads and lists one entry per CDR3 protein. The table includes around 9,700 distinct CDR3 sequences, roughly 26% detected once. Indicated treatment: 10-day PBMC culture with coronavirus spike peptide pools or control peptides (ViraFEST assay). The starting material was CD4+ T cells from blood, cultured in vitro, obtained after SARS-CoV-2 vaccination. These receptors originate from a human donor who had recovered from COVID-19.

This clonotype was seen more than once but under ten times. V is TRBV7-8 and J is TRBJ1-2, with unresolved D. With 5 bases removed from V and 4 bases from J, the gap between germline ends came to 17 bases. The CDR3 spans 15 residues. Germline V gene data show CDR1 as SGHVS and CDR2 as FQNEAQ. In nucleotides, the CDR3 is TGTGCCAGCAGCCCAGGCCCAGAGAGGCTCTATGGCTACACCTTC. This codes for CASSPGPERLYGYTF.

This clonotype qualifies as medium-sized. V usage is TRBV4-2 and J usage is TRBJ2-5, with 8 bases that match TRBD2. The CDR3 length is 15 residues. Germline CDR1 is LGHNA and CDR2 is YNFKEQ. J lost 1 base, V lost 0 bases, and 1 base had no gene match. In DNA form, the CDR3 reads TGTGCCAGCAGCCAAGATCGGGGGGGCCAAGAGACCCAGTACTTC. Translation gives CASSQDRGGQETQYF.

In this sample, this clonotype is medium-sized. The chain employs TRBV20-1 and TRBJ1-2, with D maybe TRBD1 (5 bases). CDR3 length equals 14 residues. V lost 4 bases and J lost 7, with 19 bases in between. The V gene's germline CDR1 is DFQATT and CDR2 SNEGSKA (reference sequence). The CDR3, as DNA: TGCAGTGCTATCCCTGGGACGTCGAGGGGTGGCTACACCTTC. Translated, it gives CSAIPGTSRGGYTF.

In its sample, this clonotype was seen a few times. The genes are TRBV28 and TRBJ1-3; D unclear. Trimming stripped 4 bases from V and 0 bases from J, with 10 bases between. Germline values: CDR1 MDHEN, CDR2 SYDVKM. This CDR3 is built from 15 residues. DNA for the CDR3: TGTGCCAGCAGTTCGCCGGCCACCTCTGGAAACACCATATATTTT. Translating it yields CASSSPATSGNTIYF. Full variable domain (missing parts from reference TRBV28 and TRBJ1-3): DVKVTQSSRYLVKRTGEKVFLECVQDMDHENMFWYRQDPGLGLRLIYFSYDVKMKEKGDIPEGYSVSREKKERFSLILESASTNQTSMYLCASSSPATSGNTIYFGEGSWLTVV.

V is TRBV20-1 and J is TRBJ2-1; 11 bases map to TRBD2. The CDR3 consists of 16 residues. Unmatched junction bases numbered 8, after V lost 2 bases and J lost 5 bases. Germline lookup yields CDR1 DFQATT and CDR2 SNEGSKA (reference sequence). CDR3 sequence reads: CSARLAGGQGNNEQFF. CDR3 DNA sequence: TGCAGTGCTAGACTAGCGGGGGGTCAGGGTAACAATGAGCAGTTCTTC.

Here the CDR3 reads CATRDDSYEQYF. CDR3 DNA: TGTGCCACCAGGGACGACTCCTACGAGCAGTACTTC. This chain links TRBV10-3 with TRBJ2-7, with D possibly being TRBD1 or TRBD2 (5 bases each). The CDR3 sequence is 12 residues long. V lost 10 bases and J 0 bases, leaving 10 bases between the germline ends. Germline V gene data show CDR1 as ENHRY and CDR2 as SYGVKD.

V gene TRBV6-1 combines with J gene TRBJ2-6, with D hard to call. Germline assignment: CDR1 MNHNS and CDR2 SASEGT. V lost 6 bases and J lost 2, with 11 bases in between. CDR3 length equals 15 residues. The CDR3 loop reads CASSSTDPGANVLTF. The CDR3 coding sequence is TGTGCCAGCAGCTCCACAGACCCTGGGGCCAACGTCCTGACTTTC.

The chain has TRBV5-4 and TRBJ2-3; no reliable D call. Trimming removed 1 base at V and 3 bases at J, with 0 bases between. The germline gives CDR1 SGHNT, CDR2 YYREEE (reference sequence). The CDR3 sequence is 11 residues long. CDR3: CASSLTDTQYF. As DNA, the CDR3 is TGTGCCAGCAGCTTGACAGATACGCAGTATTTT.

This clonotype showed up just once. In nucleotides, the CDR3 is TGTGCCAGCAGTTTCGAAGTGGGGGCCATAGGGGGGCATGAGCAGTTCTTC. Amino acid sequence: CASSFEVGAIGGHEQFF. J is TRBJ2-1 and V is TRBV27; the D gene could be TRBD1 or TRBD2 (6 bases each). The germline V gene has CDR1 MNHEY and CDR2 SMNVEV (reference sequence). This CDR3 has 17 residues. V shed 3 bases and J shed 8 bases, with 23 bases lying between them.

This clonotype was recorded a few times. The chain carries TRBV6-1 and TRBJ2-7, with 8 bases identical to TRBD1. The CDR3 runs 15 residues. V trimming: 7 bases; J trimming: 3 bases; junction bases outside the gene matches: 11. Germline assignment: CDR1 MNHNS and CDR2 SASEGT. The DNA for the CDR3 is TGTGCCAGCACAGTTCCCGGACAGGGCCTCTACGAGCAGTACTTC. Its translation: CASTVPGQGLYEQYF.

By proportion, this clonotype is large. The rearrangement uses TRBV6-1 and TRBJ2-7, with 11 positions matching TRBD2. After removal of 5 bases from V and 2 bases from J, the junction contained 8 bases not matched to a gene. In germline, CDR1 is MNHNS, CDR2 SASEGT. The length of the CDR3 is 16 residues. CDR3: CASSPTLSGGAYEQYF. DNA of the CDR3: TGTGCCAGCAGTCCGACTCTTAGCGGGGGGGCCTACGAGCAGTACTTC.

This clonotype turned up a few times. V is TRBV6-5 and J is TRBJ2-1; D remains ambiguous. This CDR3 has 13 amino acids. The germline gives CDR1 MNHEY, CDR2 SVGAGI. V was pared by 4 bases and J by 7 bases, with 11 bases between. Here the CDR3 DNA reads TGTGCCAGCAGTTCTTACGTCCAAAATGAGCAGTTCTTC. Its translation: CASSSYVQNEQFF.

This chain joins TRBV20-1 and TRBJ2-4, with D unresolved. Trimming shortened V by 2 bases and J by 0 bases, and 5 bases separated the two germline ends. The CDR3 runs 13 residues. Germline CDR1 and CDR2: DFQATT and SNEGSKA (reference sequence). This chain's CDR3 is CSARQVAKNIQYF. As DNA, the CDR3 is TGCAGTGCTAGACAGGTAGCCAAAAACATTCAGTACTTC.